This T cell receptor beta chain was profiled in a study of T-cell memory formation after mild COVID-19. Turning to the study itself: The TCR clusters were mostly specific to one donor.

This clonotype was counted at least ten times. Its cognate antigen is unknown. The CDR3 is 14 amino acids. Trimming shortened V by 3 bases and J by 2 bases, and 10 bases separated the two germline ends. Germline V gene lookup returns CDR1 SQVTM and CDR2 ANQGSEA. 5'RACE primed at constant segments yielded TCR alpha and TCR beta cDNA libraries bearing sample barcodes and UMIs. TCRdb re-called the 5' RACE reads with MiXCR, one entry per CDR3 protein. Of 70,000 to 100,000 distinct CDR3 sequences listed, about 16% are singletons. Study-wide findings and caveats: Some responding clones appeared in pre-infection memory, suggesting cross-reactive memory joined. Balance between CD4 and CD8 was seen in clones contracting day 15 to 85, and a CD4+ lean was seen in later expanders.

This TCR was recovered from a man between 18 and 35 years old who had mild COVID-19 (a few samples of this study predate the infection). Cell type and time point are not known. The genes are TRBV29-1 and TRBJ2-2, with D perhaps TRBD2 (7 bases). Sequencing was performed on PBMCs or a T cell subset sorted from them (not recorded which). The CDR3 coding sequence is TGCAGCGTTGAGGGGGGGCTAAACACCGGGGAGCTGTTTTTT. Translated, it gives CSVEGGLNTGELFF.